The text below deals with one T cell receptor beta chain. The antigen remains undetermined. The PCR ran on 60 Vbeta and 13 Jbeta primers. Sequencing used immunoSEQ multiplex PCR; TCRdb keeps in-frame clones, though not all of them. Of some 110,000 clones listed, more than 65% were seen once; the top ten hold approximately 0.9%. The sample comes from a study of cytomegalovirus exposure and HLA in healthy donors. Study-level findings and limits: A later analysis found common viral pathogens apparently linked to several of the most significant clusters.

The clonotype originates from a woman in her twenties or thirties in good health and CMV-seronegative. What was sequenced was PBMCs.

CDR3 protein: CASSRDREMVFF. In nucleotides, the CDR3 is TGTGCCAGCAGCCGAGACAGGGAAATGGTGTTCTTC. The chain joins TRBV5-4 to TRBJ2-1; 7 positions agree with TRBD1. Per germline, CDR1 SGHNT and CDR2 YYREEE (reference sequence). There are 12 residues in the CDR3. V shed 4 bases, J shed 15 bases, and the junction held 10 bases outside the gene matches.